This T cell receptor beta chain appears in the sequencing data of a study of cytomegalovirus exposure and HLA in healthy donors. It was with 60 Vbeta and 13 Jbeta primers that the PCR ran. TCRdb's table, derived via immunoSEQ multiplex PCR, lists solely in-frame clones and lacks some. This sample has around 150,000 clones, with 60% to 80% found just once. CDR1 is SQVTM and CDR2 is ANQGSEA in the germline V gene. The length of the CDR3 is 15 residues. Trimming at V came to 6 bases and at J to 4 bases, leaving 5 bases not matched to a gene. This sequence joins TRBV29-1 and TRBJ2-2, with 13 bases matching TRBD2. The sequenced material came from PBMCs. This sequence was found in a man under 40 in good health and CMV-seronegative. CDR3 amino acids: CSVGTSGTSTGELFF. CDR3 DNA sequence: TGCAGCGTAGGGACTAGCGGGACAAGCACCGGGGAGCTGTTTTTT.